A selection of T cell receptor beta chains follows, all from one sample in a study of blood T cell repertoires in COVID-19. The protocol was immunoSEQ multiplex PCR, while the TCRdb copy is restricted to in-frame clones and leaves out a portion. The data hold approximately 210,000 clones, with about 95% observed a single time. Source material: peripheral blood. The receptor set was obtained from a man aged 30 to 45 with COVID-19, enrolled during active disease. CDR3s include the opening cysteine and the closing phenylalanine or tryptophan. The D gene is left open where the match is weak. The size field is filled for only some rows; it gives once, few, many or a size class.

V: TRBV19; size: .; D: .; J: TRBJ1-2; DNA: TGTGCCAGTAGTATAGTCGGACAGAACTATGGCTACACCTTC; CDR3: CASSIVGQNYGYTF
V: TRBV5-5; size: .; D: .; J: TRBJ2-3; DNA: TGTGCCAGCAGCTTGCCAGGGATTTTCACAGATACGCAGTATTTT; CDR3: CASSLPGIFTDTQYF
V: TRBV15; size: .; D: .; J: TRBJ1-1; DNA: TGTGCCACCAGCCTAGTCCAGTCCACGAACACTGAAGCTTTCTTT; CDR3: CATSLVQSTNTEAFF
V: TRBV2; size: .; D: .; J: TRBJ1-6; DNA: TGTGCCAGCAGTGATCAGGGGCTGGGTAATTCACCCCTCCACTTT; CDR3: CASSDQGLGNSPLHF
V: TRBV6-5; size: .; D: TRBD1; J: TRBJ1-1; DNA: TGTGCCAGCAGTTCCATTTCGCAGGGGGTAAGAGCTTTCTTT; CDR3: CASSSISQGVRAFF
V: TRBV2; size: .; D: TRBD2; J: TRBJ2-7; DNA: TGTGCCAGCGAAGTCGGGGGGGCCACACTAAACGAGCAGTACTTC; CDR3: CASEVGGATLNEQYF
V: TRBV19; size: .; D: .; J: TRBJ1-2; DNA: TGTGCCAGTAGTCCAGGGAATAACCCTAACTATGGCTACACCTTC; CDR3: CASSPGNNPNYGYTF
V: TRBV5-1; size: few; D: .; J: TRBJ2-5; DNA: TGCGCCAGCAGCTTTCGGGGTGGGGAAGAGACCCAGTACTTC; CDR3: CASSFRGGEETQYF
V: TRBV7-2; size: .; D: TRBD1; J: TRBJ2-2; DNA: TGTGCCAGCAGCTTCTTACAGGGGGGCCCCCCCGGGGAGCTGTTTTTT; CDR3: CASSFLQGGPPGELFF
V: TRBV11-2; size: .; D: TRBD2; J: TRBJ2-2; DNA: TGTGCCAGCAGCCGAGTGGGAGCGGGGAGGAACACCGGGGAGCTGTTTTTT; CDR3: CASSRVGAGRNTGELFF
V: TRBV5-1; size: .; D: TRBD2; J: TRBJ2-5; DNA: TGCGCCAGCAGCACAACTAGCGGTAAAGAGACCCAGTACTTC; CDR3: CASSTTSGKETQYF
V: TRBV7-9; size: few; D: .; J: TRBJ2-2; DNA: TGTGCCAGCAGCTTAGCCGGTACCGGGGAGCTGTTTTTT; CDR3: CASSLAGTGELFF
V: TRBV5-7; size: .; D: TRBD2; J: TRBJ2-6; DNA: TGTGCCAGCAGCTTGACTAGCGGGGATGGGGCCAACGTCCTGACTTTC; CDR3: CASSLTSGDGANVLTF
V: TRBV19; size: .; D: .; J: TRBJ1-2; DNA: TGTGCCAGTATCCAGACAGGCTATATGACCTATGGCTACACCTTC; CDR3: CASIQTGYMTYGYTF
V: TRBV11-2; size: .; D: .; J: TRBJ1-4; DNA: TGTGCCAGCAGCACATTTGACGGGAATGAAAAACTGTTTTTT; CDR3: CASSTFDGNEKLFF
V: TRBV13; size: .; D: .; J: TRBJ2-7; DNA: TGTGCCAGCAGCTCCCAGGCAGGGGGGTACGAGCAGTACTTC; CDR3: CASSSQAGGYEQYF
V: TRBV7-9; size: .; D: TRBD2; J: TRBJ2-5; DNA: TGTGCCAGCGGAGGCGGGGGAGGCGGGGAGACCCAGTACTTC; CDR3: CASGGGGGGETQYF
V: TRBV19; size: .; D: .; J: TRBJ1-1; DNA: TGTGCCAGTAGTATTATCGACAGCCTGAACACTGAAGCTTTCTTT; CDR3: CASSIIDSLNTEAFF
V: TRBV2; size: few; D: .; J: TRBJ2-7; DNA: TGTGCCAGCAGTGATCAGGGGAGCTCCTACGAGCAGTACTTC; CDR3: CASSDQGSSYEQYF
V: TRBV4-1; size: .; D: .; J: TRBJ1-1; DNA: TGCGCCAGCAGCCAAAATGGCAGGGAAGACACTGAAGCTTTCTTT; CDR3: CASSQNGREDTEAFF
V: TRBV12-3/TRBV12-4; size: .; D: TRBD1; J: TRBJ1-5; DNA: TGTGCCAGCACAAGGGACAGCGCTCAGCCCCAGCATTTT; CDR3: CASTRDSAQPQHF
V: TRBV9; size: .; D: .; J: TRBJ2-5; DNA: TGTGCCAGCAGCGTAGGAGGGCGTAGCGGCCCAGAGACCCAGTACTTC; CDR3: CASSVGGRSGPETQYF
V: TRBV14; size: .; D: .; J: TRBJ2-7; DNA: TGTGCCAGCATCGGGGGCTACGAGCAGTACTTC; CDR3: CASIGGYEQYF
V: TRBV6-5; size: once; D: .; J: TRBJ1-6; DNA: TGTGCCAGCAGTTACTCGACACCAGGGCAAAATTCACCCCTCCACTTT; CDR3: CASSYSTPGQNSPLHF
V: TRBV6-5; size: once; D: TRBD1; J: TRBJ1-5; DNA: TGTGCCAGCAGTAGAAAGGGACAGGGGCAGCCCCAGCATTTT; CDR3: CASSRKGQGQPQHF
V: TRBV6-5; size: .; D: .; J: TRBJ1-2; DNA: TGTGCCAGCAGTTACAGCAGGGTCAACTATGGCTACACCTTC; CDR3: CASSYSRVNYGYTF
V: TRBV19; size: .; D: TRBD1; J: TRBJ2-7; DNA: TGTGCCAGTAGTATAGACACAGGGGGCCCCTACGAGCAGTACTTC; CDR3: CASSIDTGGPYEQYF
V: TRBV2; size: .; D: TRBD1; J: TRBJ1-1; DNA: TGTGCCAGCAGTATTGAACAGGGGGCTGAAGCTTTCTTT; CDR3: CASSIEQGAEAFF
V: TRBV6-6; size: .; D: .; J: TRBJ2-7; DNA: TGTGCCAGCCTCTTTTCCTACGAGCAGTACTTC; CDR3: CASLFSYEQYF
V: TRBV19; size: .; D: .; J: TRBJ2-3; DNA: TGTGCCAGTAGTATCGGAAGACAAAAGACGGATACGCAGTATTTT; CDR3: CASSIGRQKTDTQYF
V: TRBV2; size: .; D: .; J: TRBJ1-2; DNA: TGTGCCAGCAGGGCAGCTAACTATGGCTACACCTTC; CDR3: CASRAANYGYTF
V: TRBV19; size: .; D: TRBD2; J: TRBJ2-1; DNA: TGTGCCAGTAGTACGCGGGGGAATTCCTACAATGAGCAGTTCTTC; CDR3: CASSTRGNSYNEQFF
V: TRBV24-1; size: once; D: TRBD1; J: TRBJ2-1; DNA: TGTGCCACCAGTGATGGGGACAGTATAGTCAATGAGCAGTTCTTC; CDR3: CATSDGDSIVNEQFF
V: TRBV7-9; size: .; D: TRBD2; J: TRBJ2-1; DNA: TGTGCCAGCAGCTTGGCGGGGGGGACCTACAATGAGCAGTTCTTC; CDR3: CASSLAGGTYNEQFF
V: TRBV11-2; size: .; D: .; J: TRBJ1-2; DNA: TGTGCCAGCAGCTGGGGACAACTCGACAACTATGGCTACACCTTC; CDR3: CASSWGQLDNYGYTF
V: TRBV2; size: .; D: TRBD2; J: TRBJ2-1; DNA: TGTGCCAGCAGTGAAGGAGCGGGGGAGCAGTTCTTC; CDR3: CASSEGAGEQFF
V: TRBV5-6; size: once; D: .; J: TRBJ2-1; DNA: TGTGCCAGCAGCTTGGGCACAGGGTACAATGAGCAGTTCTTC; CDR3: CASSLGTGYNEQFF
V: TRBV12-3/TRBV12-4; size: .; D: TRBD1; J: TRBJ1-2; DNA: TGTGCCAGCAGGGGACAGGGACTTCATGGCTACACCTTC; CDR3: CASRGQGLHGYTF
V: TRBV19; size: few; D: .; J: TRBJ1-2; DNA: TGTGCCAGTAGTCCGACCCTCGGGGGGGGCGGCTATGGCTACACCTTC; CDR3: CASSPTLGGGGYGYTF
V: TRBV7-9; size: .; D: TRBD1; J: TRBJ1-1; DNA: TGTGCCAGCAGCCCGGGACAGGAGGCTGAAGCTTTCTTT; CDR3: CASSPGQEAEAFF
V: TRBV5-1; size: .; D: .; J: TRBJ1-2; DNA: TGCGCCAGCAGCTTGACAGGGATCTATGGCTACACCTTC; CDR3: CASSLTGIYGYTF